This TCR beta chain came from a study of T cells after somatic rescue of genetic block. Data came from immunoSEQ multiplex PCR; TCRdb stores just in-frame clones and leaves some out. The data contain 100,000 to 120,000 clones, under 95% of them singletons. The CDR3 has 14 amino acids. Germline V gives CDR1 MGHDK, CDR2 SYGVNS. Trimming removed 5 bases from V and 1 base from J, with 10 bases in between. The chain links TRBV25-1 to TRBJ2-3, with D tentatively TRBD2 (7 bases). This receptor was obtained from a woman between 18 and 30 years old. Sequenced material: peripheral blood mononuclear cells (PBMCs). CDR3 coding DNA: TGTGCCAGCAGTAGGGGGGGCCGCACAGATACGCAGTATTTT. It specifies CASSRGGRTDTQYF. Full variable domain (missing parts from reference TRBV25-1 and TRBJ2-3): EADIYQTPRYLVIGTGKKITLECSQTMGHDKMYWYQQDPGMELHLIHYSYGVNSTEKGDLSSESTVSRIRTEHFPLTLESARPSHTSQYLCASSRGGRTDTQYFGPGTRLTVL.